This T cell receptor beta chain derives from a study of shared clonotypes between healthy human individuals. The V and J ends lost 4 bases and 9 bases, in that order; junction bases with no gene match: 9. CDR3 length equals 14 residues. Germline V gene data show CDR1 as LGHNA and CDR2 as YNFKEQ. The protocol was immunoSEQ multiplex PCR, while the TCRdb copy is restricted to in-frame clones and leaves out a portion. The profile shows over a million clones, 75% to 85% of them singletons. Study donors comprised healthy, HIV-negative adults devoid of recent acute infection or vaccination. The source is a man between 18 and 29 years old in good health. Some clones in this sample may be carry-over from other donors' samples. The chain combines TRBV4-2 with TRBJ2-1, with 7 bases identical to TRBD1. Material for sequencing was memory CD4+ T cells from PBMCs. Subset meaning: CD45RA-negative fraction. Here the CDR3 reads CASSRDRGGGEQFF. The CDR3 coding sequence is TGTGCCAGCAGCCGCGACAGAGGGGGCGGTGAGCAGTTCTTC.